A selection of T cell receptor beta chains follows, all from one sample in a study of human T cells and chemical hapten exposure. MiXCR, applied by TCRdb to the RACE reads, yields one record per CDR3 protein. This sample has tens of thousands of distinct CDR3 sequences; 9% to 12% occur once, and the top ten carry around 7%. Material: whole blood, obtained in connection with sensitization to the hapten diphenylcyclopropenone (DPC). These receptors originate from a woman between 50 and 59 years old with alopecia areata. Some clones in this sample may be carry-over from other donors' samples. Both conserved end residues are part of each CDR3. A D gene is named only where the DNA matches it firmly. Rows may omit the clone size; those that give it use once, few, many or a size class.

j_gene | d_gene | v_gene | abundance | CDR3nt | CDR3aa
TRBJ2-5 | . | TRBV10-3 | few | TGTGCCATCAGTGGGGCGGGAGAGACCCAGTACTTC | CAISGAGETQYF
TRBJ1-1 | . | TRBV7-9 | many | TGTGCCAGCAGCTTGGGAGGTGGAAGAGCTTTCTTT | CASSLGGGRAFF
TRBJ2-2 | . | TRBV6-5 | few | TGTGCCAGCAATTACGATGGGAACACCGGGGAGCTGTTTTTT | CASNYDGNTGELFF
TRBJ2-4 | . | TRBV7-2 | . | TGTGCCAGCAGCTGGTCTCGGTATATCGAAGGTCGGGGGAACATTCAGTACTTC | CASSWSRYIEGRGNIQYF
TRBJ2-5 | . | TRBV5-1 | few | TGCGCCAGCAGCTCAGTAGTCCAAGAGACCCAGTACTTC | CASSSVVQETQYF
TRBJ2-1 | TRBD2 | TRBV11-2 | many | TGTGCCAGCAGCTCGTTTAGCGGGAGCTCCTACAATGAGCAGTTCTTC | CASSSFSGSSYNEQFF
TRBJ1-4 | . | TRBV5-1 | many | TGCGCCAGCAGCTTTGGCGGGACGGGAAGACAAAAACTGTTTTTT | CASSFGGTGRQKLFF
TRBJ2-5 | TRBD2 | TRBV11-2 | . | TGTGCCAGCAGCTTAGGACTAGCGGGAGAAGAGACCCAGTACTTC | CASSLGLAGEETQYF
TRBJ1-2 | . | TRBV5-1 | once | TGCGCCAGCAGCTTAGGGTTCTATGGCTACACCTTC | CASSLGFYGYTF
TRBJ1-5 | . | TRBV6-1 | many | TGTGCCAGCGGAGTCGGCTACAATCAGCCCCAGCATTTT | CASGVGYNQPQHF
TRBJ2-2 | TRBD2 | TRBV12-3/TRBV12-4 | few | TGTGCCAGCCAGGGAGGGGTGATGGACACCGGGGAGCTGTTTTTT | CASQGGVMDTGELFF
TRBJ1-5 | . | TRBV2 | . | TGTGCCAGCAGTGAAACGATTTATCAGCCCCAGCATTTT | CASSETIYQPQHF
TRBJ2-7 | . | TRBV11-2 | . | TGTGCCACCCTGAGGGAGACAGGTCCTTACGAGCAGTACTTC | CATLRETGPYEQYF
TRBJ2-3 | . | TRBV12-3/TRBV12-4 | many | TGTGCCAGCAGGACTAGAAGCACAGATACGCAGTATTTT | CASRTRSTDTQYF
TRBJ2-3 | . | TRBV10-2 | . | TGCGCCAGCAGCCAGGCCCGTCAGACTAGCACAGATACGCAGTATTTT | CASSQARQTSTDTQYF
TRBJ1-2 | . | TRBV20-1 | many | TGCAGTGCTAGATCCGGGGGCCGAGGAGGATATGGCTACACCTTC | CSARSGGRGGYGYTF
TRBJ2-7 | . | TRBV29-1 | . | TGCAGCGTTGAGGTACAAGGATACGGGTACGAGCAGTACTTC | CSVEVQGYGYEQYF
TRBJ2-7 | . | TRBV21-1 | many | TGTGCCAGCAGCAGCTTCCCCGGGACAGGGCTTTGCGAGCAGTACTTC | CASSSFPGTGLCEQYF
TRBJ2-7 | . | TRBV5-1 | many | TGCGCCAGCAGGCAAGACACCTTATACGAGCAGTACTTC | CASRQDTLYEQYF
TRBJ2-1 | TRBD2 | TRBV7-9 | few | TGTGCCAGCACCTACAGCGGGACCCTAAACAATGAGCAGTTCTTC | CASTYSGTLNNEQFF
TRBJ1-1 | . | TRBV29-1 | . | TGCAGCGTACCCGGGGCTAAGTACACTGAAGCTTTCTTT | CSVPGAKYTEAFF
TRBJ2-2 | TRBD1 | TRBV29-1 | many | TGCAGCGCGGGGCCCGGACAGGGGGCTCCCGGGGAGCTGTTTTTT | CSAGPGQGAPGELFF
TRBJ1-1 | . | TRBV29-1 | . | TGCAGCGTTGAGGCCCCGGGAGTCAGAAGGAGTGAAGCTTTCTTT | CSVEAPGVRRSEAFF
TRBJ2-1 | . | TRBV6-5 | many | TGTGCCAGCAGTTACAGGGAACCCTACAATGAGCAGTTCTTC | CASSYREPYNEQFF
TRBJ2-2 | . | TRBV3-1 | few | TGTGCCAGCAGCCAAGGGGCCAGCACCGGGGAGCTGTTTTTT | CASSQGASTGELFF
TRBJ1-3 | . | TRBV12-3/TRBV12-4 | many | TGTGCCAGCAGTTTCGACAGGACTGGAAACACCATATATTTT | CASSFDRTGNTIYF
TRBJ2-7 | . | TRBV20-1 | many | TGCAGTGCTAGCAGCGGCGGCTCCGAGCAGTACTTC | CSASSGGSEQYF
TRBJ2-2 | . | TRBV7-2 | many | TGTGCCAGCAGCTCCATTGTTGTCTTGACCGACACCGGGGAGCTGTTTTTT | CASSSIVVLTDTGELFF
TRBJ2-3 | . | TRBV7-9 | many | TGTGCCAGCAGCTTAACCCGGTTGCTCAGCACAGATACGCAGTATTTT | CASSLTRLLSTDTQYF
TRBJ1-2 | TRBD1 | TRBV3-1 | many | TGTGCCAGCAGCCAAGATTTGGCGACAGGGCCCTATGGCTACACCTTC | CASSQDLATGPYGYTF
TRBJ1-5 | TRBD1 | TRBV6-6 | many | TGTGCCAGCAATCCGAGGACAGGGAATCAGCCCCAGCATTTT | CASNPRTGNQPQHF
TRBJ2-7 | . | TRBV7-9 | many | TGTGCCAGCAGCTTATTGGCCGATGCCTACGAGCAGTACTTC | CASSLLADAYEQYF
TRBJ1-2 | TRBD1 | TRBV6-1 | many | TGTGCCAGCAGTGAAGAGACAGGGGCCGGCTACACCTTC | CASSEETGAGYTF
TRBJ2-4 | . | TRBV5-1 | many | TGCGCCAGCAGCCCCTCCCAGGGAGGCGCCAAAAACATTCAGTACTTC | CASSPSQGGAKNIQYF
TRBJ2-2 | . | TRBV7-2 | many | TGTGCCAGCAGCTACCCCAGCCAGGCGGAGCTGTTTTTT | CASSYPSQAELFF
TRBJ2-7 | . | TRBV2 | . | TGTGCCAGCAGTGAAGCAGGCGAGCAGTACTTC | CASSEAGEQYF
TRBJ1-5 | . | TRBV20-1 | many | TGCAGTGCTAGCGGGGGATCGGGGGCCCAGCATTTT | CSASGGSGAQHF
TRBJ2-5 | . | TRBV7-9 | . | TGTGCCAGCAGCTTACCCAGCCAAGAGACCCAGTACTTC | CASSLPSQETQYF
TRBJ1-1 | . | TRBV10-2 | . | TGCGCCAGCAGTGAACCCCACAGGGAGACTGAAGCTTTCTTT | CASSEPHRETEAFF
TRBJ2-2 | TRBD2 | TRBV12-5 | many | TGTGCTAGTGGTTTGTTAGCGGGAGGCCCTAACACCGGGGAGCTGTTTTTT | CASGLLAGGPNTGELFF
TRBJ1-1 | . | TRBV5-1 | many | TGCGCCAGCAGCTCGTCGGCAATGAACACTGAAGCTTTCTTT | CASSSSAMNTEAFF
TRBJ2-2 | TRBD2 | TRBV6-5 | . | TGTGCCAGCAGTCGATCCCGACTAGCGGGAGGCGGCACCGGGGAGCTGTTTTTT | CASSRSRLAGGGTGELFF
TRBJ1-5 | TRBD1 | TRBV3-1 | once | TGTGCCAGCAGCCAAGGTGGACAGGGCGGGCAGCCCCAGCATTTT | CASSQGGQGGQPQHF
TRBJ2-2 | TRBD2 | TRBV10-3 | many | TGTGCCATCAGTGATCGCGGGAGAGACACCGGGGAGCTGTTTTTT | CAISDRGRDTGELFF
TRBJ2-3 | TRBD2 | TRBV5-6 | few | TGTGCCAGCAGCCGGCTAGCGGGAGAGTGGACAGATACGCAGTATTTT | CASSRLAGEWTDTQYF
TRBJ2-2 | . | TRBV7-6 | few | TGTGCCAGCAGAGCCGGCGGGGAGCTGTTTTTT | CASRAGGELFF
TRBJ1-2 | . | TRBV3-1 | . | TGTGCCAGCAGCGAGCGGGGTGGGACCTATGGCTACACCTTC | CASSERGGTYGYTF
TRBJ1-4 | TRBD1 | TRBV11-2 | many | TGTGCCAGCAGCCCATACAGGGGTGTAAAACTGTTTTTT | CASSPYRGVKLFF
TRBJ2-7 | . | TRBV7-9 | many | TGTGCCAGCAGCCGGGGCTCCTACGAGCAGTACTTC | CASSRGSYEQYF
TRBJ2-1 | . | TRBV20-1 | . | TGCAGTGCTACGAGCGGAGTCTACAATGAGCAGTTCTTC | CSATSGVYNEQFF
TRBJ1-3 | . | TRBV11-2 | many | TGTGCCAGCAGCTTATCGCGGGCGGATGGAACCACCATATATTTT | CASSLSRADGTTIYF
TRBJ2-3 | . | TRBV6-1 | few | TGTGCCAGCCATGTCGACCCGGGACAGGTCGGGGGGGGGACAGATACGCAGTATTTT | CASHVDPGQVGGGTDTQYF
TRBJ2-7 | TRBD2 | TRBV4-1 | many | TGCGCCAGCAGCCAAGATATGGCGGGAGGTACCTTCGAGCAGTACTTC | CASSQDMAGGTFEQYF
TRBJ1-5 | TRBD1 | TRBV29-1 | many | TGCAGCGTTGTACAGGGGAATCAGCCCCAGCATTTT | CSVVQGNQPQHF
TRBJ2-1 | . | TRBV2 | . | TGTGCCAGCATCCCCCCCTACAATGAGCAGTTCTTC | CASIPPYNEQFF
TRBJ2-3 | . | TRBV24-1 | many | TGTGCCACCAGTGATACACAGTACCCGCACAAGGATACGCAGTATTTT | CATSDTQYPHKDTQYF
TRBJ2-3 | TRBD1 | TRBV27 | . | TGTGCCAGCAGTCCTTTCCCCCGGGACAGGGGTACAGATACGCAGTATTTT | CASSPFPRDRGTDTQYF